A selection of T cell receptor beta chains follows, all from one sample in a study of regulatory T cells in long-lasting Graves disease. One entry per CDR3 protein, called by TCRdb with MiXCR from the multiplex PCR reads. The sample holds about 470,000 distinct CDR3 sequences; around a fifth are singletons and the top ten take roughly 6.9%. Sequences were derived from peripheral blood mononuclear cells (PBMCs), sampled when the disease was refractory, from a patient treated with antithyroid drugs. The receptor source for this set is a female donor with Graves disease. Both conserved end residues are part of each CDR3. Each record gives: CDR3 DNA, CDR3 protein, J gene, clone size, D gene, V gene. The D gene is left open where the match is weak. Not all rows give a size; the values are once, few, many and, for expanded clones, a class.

CDR3nt: TGTGCCAGCAGCTTACCCGGGTCGTGGCTAGCGGGAGTTAACATTCAGTACTTC
CDR3aa: CASSLPGSWLAGVNIQYF
j_gene: TRBJ2-4
abundance: -
d_gene: TRBD2
v_gene: TRBV7-2

CDR3nt: TGTGCCAGTAGTATGCGGCAGTTCTACGAGCAGTACTTC
CDR3aa: CASSMRQFYEQYF
j_gene: TRBJ2-7
abundance: -
d_gene: -
v_gene: TRBV19

CDR3nt: TGTGCCACCAGCAGAGTTAACATGAACACTGAAGCTTTCTTT
CDR3aa: CATSRVNMNTEAFF
j_gene: TRBJ1-1
abundance: many
d_gene: -
v_gene: TRBV15

CDR3nt: TGTGCCAGCAGTTTCAGCGGGACCTACGAGCAGTACTTC
CDR3aa: CASSFSGTYEQYF
j_gene: TRBJ2-7
abundance: many
d_gene: TRBD2
v_gene: TRBV28

CDR3nt: TGCGCCAGCAGCTTCGATTCGACTTCTTCCTACGAGCAGTACTTC
CDR3aa: CASSFDSTSSYEQYF
j_gene: TRBJ2-7
abundance: -
d_gene: -
v_gene: TRBV5-1

CDR3nt: TGTGCCAGCAGTTATCAGGGTGGCAATCAGCCCCAGCATTTT
CDR3aa: CASSYQGGNQPQHF
j_gene: TRBJ1-5
abundance: many
d_gene: -
v_gene: TRBV28

CDR3nt: TGTGCCAGCAGTCCTCAAAGGGGACGTGGCTACACCTTC
CDR3aa: CASSPQRGRGYTF
j_gene: TRBJ1-2
abundance: many
d_gene: -
v_gene: TRBV6-1

CDR3nt: TGCGCCAGCAGCCAAGCCGCCAGTATACCTTATGGCTACACCTTC
CDR3aa: CASSQAASIPYGYTF
j_gene: TRBJ1-2
abundance: -
d_gene: -
v_gene: TRBV4-1

CDR3nt: TGTGCCAGCAGTCGTGGGACAGGGGGACTTAAAATAAGACCCCTCCACTTT
CDR3aa: CASSRGTGGLKIRPLHF
j_gene: TRBJ1-6
abundance: many
d_gene: TRBD1
v_gene: TRBV12-3/TRBV12-4

CDR3nt: TGTGCCAGCAGCTTATCGACAGGGATTGAAAAACTGTTTTTT
CDR3aa: CASSLSTGIEKLFF
j_gene: TRBJ1-4
abundance: -
d_gene: TRBD1
v_gene: TRBV7-2

CDR3nt: TGTGCCAGCAGCTTGGTACGGACTAGCGGGATCTTTCAAGAGACCCAGTACTTC
CDR3aa: CASSLVRTSGIFQETQYF
j_gene: TRBJ2-5
abundance: -
d_gene: TRBD2
v_gene: TRBV5-4

CDR3nt: TGTGCCAGCAGCTATAACGACAGGGAGGATCAGCCCCAGCATTTT
CDR3aa: CASSYNDREDQPQHF
j_gene: TRBJ1-5
abundance: many
d_gene: TRBD1
v_gene: TRBV28

CDR3nt: TGCGCCAGCAGGCTTAGCGGGATAGGGGAGACCCAGTACTTC
CDR3aa: CASRLSGIGETQYF
j_gene: TRBJ2-5
abundance: -
d_gene: TRBD2
v_gene: TRBV27

CDR3nt: TGCGCCAGCAGCTTGGGAGGGACAGCCGAGAATGAAAAACTGTTTTTT
CDR3aa: CASSLGGTAENEKLFF
j_gene: TRBJ1-4
abundance: -
d_gene: TRBD1
v_gene: TRBV5-1

CDR3nt: TGTGCCAGCAGCTTGGTCTCCTCGGCCACTGAAGCTTTCTTT
CDR3aa: CASSLVSSATEAFF
j_gene: TRBJ1-1
abundance: few
d_gene: -
v_gene: TRBV5-8

CDR3nt: TGTGCCAGCAGCGGGGTGCTCAATCAGCCCCAGCATTTT
CDR3aa: CASSGVLNQPQHF
j_gene: TRBJ1-5
abundance: -
d_gene: -
v_gene: TRBV7-2

CDR3nt: TGCAGTGCCGGGACTAGCGGGGAAGTTCGGTACGAGCAGTACTTC
CDR3aa: CSAGTSGEVRYEQYF
j_gene: TRBJ2-7
abundance: -
d_gene: TRBD2
v_gene: TRBV20-1